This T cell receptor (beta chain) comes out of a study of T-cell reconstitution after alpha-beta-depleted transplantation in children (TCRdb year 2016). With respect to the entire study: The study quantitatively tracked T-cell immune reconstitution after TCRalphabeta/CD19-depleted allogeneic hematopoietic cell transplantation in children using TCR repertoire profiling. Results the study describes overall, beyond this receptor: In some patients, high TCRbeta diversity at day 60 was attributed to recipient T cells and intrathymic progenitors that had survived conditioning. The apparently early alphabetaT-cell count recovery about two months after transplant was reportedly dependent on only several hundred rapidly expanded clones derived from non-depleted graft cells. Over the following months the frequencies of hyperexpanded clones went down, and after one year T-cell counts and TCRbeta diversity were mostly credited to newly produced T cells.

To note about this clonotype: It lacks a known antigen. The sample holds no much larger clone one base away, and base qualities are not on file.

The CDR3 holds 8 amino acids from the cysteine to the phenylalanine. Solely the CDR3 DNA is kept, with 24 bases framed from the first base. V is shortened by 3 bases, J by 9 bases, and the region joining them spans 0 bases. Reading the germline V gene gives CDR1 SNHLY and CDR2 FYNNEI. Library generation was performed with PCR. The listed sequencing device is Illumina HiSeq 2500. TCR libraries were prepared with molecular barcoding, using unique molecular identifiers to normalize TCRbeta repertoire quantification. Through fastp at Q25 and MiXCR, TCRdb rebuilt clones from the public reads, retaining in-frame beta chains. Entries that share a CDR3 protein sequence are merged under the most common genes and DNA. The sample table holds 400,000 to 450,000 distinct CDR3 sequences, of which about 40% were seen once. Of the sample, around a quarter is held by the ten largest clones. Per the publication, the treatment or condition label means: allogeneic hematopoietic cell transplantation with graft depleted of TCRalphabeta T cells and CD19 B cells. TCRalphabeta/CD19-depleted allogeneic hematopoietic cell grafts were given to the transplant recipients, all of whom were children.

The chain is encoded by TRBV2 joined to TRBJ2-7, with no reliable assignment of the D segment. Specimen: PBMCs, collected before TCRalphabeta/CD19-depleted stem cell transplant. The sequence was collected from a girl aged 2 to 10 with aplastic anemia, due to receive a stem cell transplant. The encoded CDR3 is CASSEQYF. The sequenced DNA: TGTGCCAGCAGTGAGCAGTACTTC.